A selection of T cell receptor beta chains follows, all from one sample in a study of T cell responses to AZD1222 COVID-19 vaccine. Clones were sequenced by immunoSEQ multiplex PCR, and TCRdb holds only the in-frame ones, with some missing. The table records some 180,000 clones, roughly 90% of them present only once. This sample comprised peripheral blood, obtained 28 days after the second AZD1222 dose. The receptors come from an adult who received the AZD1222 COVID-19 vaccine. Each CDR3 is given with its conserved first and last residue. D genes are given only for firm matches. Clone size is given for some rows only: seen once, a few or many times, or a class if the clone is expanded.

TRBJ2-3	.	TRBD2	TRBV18	TGTGCCAGCTCACGCACACTAGCGGAGGCCAGAAGCACAGATACGCAGTATTTT	CASSRTLAEARSTDTQYF
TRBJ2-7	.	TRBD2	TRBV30	TGTGCCCTACTGCCCCCGGGGAGGGCAGACTACGAGCAGTACTTC	CALLPPGRADYEQYF
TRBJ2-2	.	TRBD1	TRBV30	TGTGCCTGGAGTGTAAGGGACAGCTGGCGAGGGGAGCTGTTTTTT	CAWSVRDSWRGELFF
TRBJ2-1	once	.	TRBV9	TGTGCCAGCAGTGGGAGGCCCTACAATGAGCAGTTCTTC	CASSGRPYNEQFF
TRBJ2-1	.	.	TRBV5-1	TGCGCCAGCAGCTTGCCACAGTCCTACAGTGAGCAGTTCTTC	CASSLPQSYSEQFF
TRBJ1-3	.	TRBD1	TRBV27	TGTGCCAGCAGTTTAACAGGGGGAATCGCTGGAAACACCATATATTTT	CASSLTGGIAGNTIYF
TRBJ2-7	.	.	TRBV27	TGTGCCAGCACATCCCTTCGCGGGGTCTCCTACGAGCAGTACTTC	CASTSLRGVSYEQYF
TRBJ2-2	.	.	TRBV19	TGTGCCAGTAGTATCCTCGGGACCCCCGGGGAGCTGTTTTTT	CASSILGTPGELFF
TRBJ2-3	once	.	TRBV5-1	TGCGCCAGCAGCACCTATCCCACAGATACGCAGTATTTT	CASSTYPTDTQYF
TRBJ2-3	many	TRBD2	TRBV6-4	TGTGCCAGCAGTGACTCAGCGGGGGGGCCAGATACGCAGTATTTT	CASSDSAGGPDTQYF
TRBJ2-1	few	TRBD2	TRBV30	TGTGCCTGGAGTTCTAGGACTAGCGGGACACTTTACAATGAGCAGTTCTTC	CAWSSRTSGTLYNEQFF
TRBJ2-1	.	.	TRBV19	TGTGCCAGTAGTACTTCCTACAATGAGCAGTTCTTC	CASSTSYNEQFF
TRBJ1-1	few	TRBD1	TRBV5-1	TGCGCCAGCAGATTGACAGGGGAGGACACTGAAGCTTTCTTT	CASRLTGEDTEAFF
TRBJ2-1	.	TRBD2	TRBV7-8	TGTGCCAGCAGCTCCGCGGGGGGAAACAATGAGCAGTTCTTC	CASSSAGGNNEQFF
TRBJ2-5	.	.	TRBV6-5	TGTGCCAGCAGTTTGGGACGTCAAGAGACCCAGTACTTC	CASSLGRQETQYF
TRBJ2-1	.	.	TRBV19	TGTGCCAGTAGTTCCTACAATGAGCAGTTCTTC	CASSSYNEQFF
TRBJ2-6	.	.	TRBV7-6	TGTGCCAGCAGCTTTTCAGCCTCTGGGGCCAACGTCCTGACTTTC	CASSFSASGANVLTF
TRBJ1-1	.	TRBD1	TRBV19	TGTGCCAGTAGGGGACAGGGGGTTCGCATGAACACTGAAGCTTTCTTT	CASRGQGVRMNTEAFF
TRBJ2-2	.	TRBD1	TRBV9	TGTGCCAGCAGCGTAGGAGGACAGGGGATCGGGGAGCTGTTTTTT	CASSVGGQGIGELFF
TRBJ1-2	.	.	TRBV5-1	TGCGCCAGCAGCTTGGGGACCAATCCCGACTATGGCTACACCTTC	CASSLGTNPDYGYTF
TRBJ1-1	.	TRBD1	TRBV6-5	TGTGCCAGCAGTTACTCGTCAGGGGGAAGAACTGAAGCTTTCTTT	CASSYSSGGRTEAFF
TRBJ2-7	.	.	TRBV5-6	TGTGCCAGCAGCTTGGTCGGGATTTCCCACGAGCAGTACTTC	CASSLVGISHEQYF
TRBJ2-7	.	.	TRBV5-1	TGCGCCAGCAGCTTTGGCGTCCCCGGCAGGGGGGTCTACGAGCAGTACTTC	CASSFGVPGRGVYEQYF
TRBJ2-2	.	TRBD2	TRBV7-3	TGTGCCAGCAGCCTCATAGCGGGGGCAAACACCGGGGAGCTGTTTTTT	CASSLIAGANTGELFF
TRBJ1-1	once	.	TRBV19	TGTGCCAGTAGTATTGGGGCGAACACTGAAGCTTTCTTT	CASSIGANTEAFF
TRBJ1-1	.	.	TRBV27	TGTGCCGCCTTCGGCTTCATGAACACTGAAGCTTTCTTT	CAAFGFMNTEAFF
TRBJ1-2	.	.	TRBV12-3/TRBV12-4	TGTGCCAGCAGCGACCGAGAATATGGCTACACCTTC	CASSDREYGYTF
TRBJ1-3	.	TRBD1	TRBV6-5	TGTGCCAGCAGCAACGACAGGGGCTCTGGAAACACCATATATTTT	CASSNDRGSGNTIYF
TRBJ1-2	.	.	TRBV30	TGTGCCTGGAGTGTCATAAATGGCTACACCTTC	CAWSVINGYTF
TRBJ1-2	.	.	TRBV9	TGTGCCAGCAGCGTAGAGGGAGACTATGGCTACACCTTC	CASSVEGDYGYTF
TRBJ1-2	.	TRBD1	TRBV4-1	TGCGCCAGCAGCCAAGATCGGGGACAGGGGATGGATGGCTACACCTTC	CASSQDRGQGMDGYTF
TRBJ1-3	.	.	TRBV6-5	TGTGCCAGCATCAGTTCCCTGGGAAACACCATATATTTT	CASISSLGNTIYF
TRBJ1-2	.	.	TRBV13	TGTGCCAGCAGCTTGGGTAGGGGACTGGGCGGCTACACCTTC	CASSLGRGLGGYTF
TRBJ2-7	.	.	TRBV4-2	TGTGCCAGCAGCCCTCAACTATCGACAGTCGCCTACGAGCAGTACTTC	CASSPQLSTVAYEQYF
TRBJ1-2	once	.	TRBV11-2	TGTGCCAGCAGCTTAGTGGGACTTGACTATGGCTACACCTTC	CASSLVGLDYGYTF
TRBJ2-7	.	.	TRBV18	TGTGCCAGCTCACTACCACCAACAAGGACAGCCTACGAGCAGTACTTC	CASSLPPTRTAYEQYF
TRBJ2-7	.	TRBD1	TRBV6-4	TGTGCCAGCAGTGACACAGGGGGCCGAAATACTCCTTTCTACGAGCAGTACTTC	CASSDTGGRNTPFYEQYF
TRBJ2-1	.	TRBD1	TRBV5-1	TGCGCCAGCAGTCCCGGGACAGCTTACAATGAGCAGTTCTTC	CASSPGTAYNEQFF
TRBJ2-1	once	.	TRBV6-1	TGTGCCAGCAGTGAACCCGGGAGACGGAATGAGCAGTTCTTC	CASSEPGRRNEQFF
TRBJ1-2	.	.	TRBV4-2	TGTGCCAGCAGCCAAGGGGGGGCTAACTATGGCTACACCTTC	CASSQGGANYGYTF
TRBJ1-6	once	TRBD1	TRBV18	TGTGCCAGCTCACTTCCCGGGACAGGTTCACCCCTCCACTTT	CASSLPGTGSPLHF
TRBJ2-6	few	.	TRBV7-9	TGTGCCAGCAGCTTAGGTGCAGCAGTGAGCTCTGGGGCCAACGTCCTGACTTTC	CASSLGAAVSSGANVLTF
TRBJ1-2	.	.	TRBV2	TGTGCCAGCAGTGAAGTGGTAAGAAGCTATGGCTACACCTTC	CASSEVVRSYGYTF
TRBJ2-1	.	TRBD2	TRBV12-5	TGTGCTAGTGGTTCTGGACTAGCGGGAGGCCCTAACAATGAGCAGTTCTTC	CASGSGLAGGPNNEQFF